The clone carrying this T cell receptor (beta chain) was seen only a few times. A read error may be the cause here, since a much bigger clone is one base away. The data were taken from a study of T cells in Graves' hyperthyroidism and ophthalmopathy. This CDR3 comprises 14 residues. The V gene's germline CDR1 is DFQATT and CDR2 SNEGSKA (reference sequence). V lost 1 base, J lost 6 bases, and 16 bases lay in between. Amplified TCR beta CDR3 regions derived from RNA transcripts. HTBI primers were used for first-round RT-PCR of the TCR CDR3. TCRdb reanalysed the multiplex PCR reads using MiXCR and keeps one entry per CDR3 protein. Of roughly 640,000 distinct CDR3 sequences in the sample, approximately 16% were seen once.

The source is a woman between 40 and 55 years old with Graves' ophthalmopathy. Sequencing was carried out using blood. This chain uses TRBV20-1 with TRBJ2-7, with D maybe TRBD2 (6 bases). This CDR3 is CSARGELAGREQYF. The CDR3 DNA is TGCAGTGCTAGAGGGGAATTGGCGGGACGCGAGCAGTACTTC.